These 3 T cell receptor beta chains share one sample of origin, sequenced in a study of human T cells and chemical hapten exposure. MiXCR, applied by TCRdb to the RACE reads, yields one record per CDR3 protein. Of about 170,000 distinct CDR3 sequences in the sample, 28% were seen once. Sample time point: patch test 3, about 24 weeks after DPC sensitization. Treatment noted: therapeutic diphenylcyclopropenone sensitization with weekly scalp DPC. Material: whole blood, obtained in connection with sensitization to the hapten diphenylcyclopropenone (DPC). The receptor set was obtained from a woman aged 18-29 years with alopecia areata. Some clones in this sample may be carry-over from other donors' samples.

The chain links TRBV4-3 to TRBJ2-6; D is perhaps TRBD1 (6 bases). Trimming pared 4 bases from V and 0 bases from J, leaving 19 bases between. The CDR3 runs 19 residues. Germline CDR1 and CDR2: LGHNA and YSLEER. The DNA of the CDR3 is TGCGCCAGCAGCCTTGAAGGGGCAGGGGTGAGCTCTGGGGCCAACGTCCTGACTTTC. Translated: CASSLEGAGVSSGANVLTF.

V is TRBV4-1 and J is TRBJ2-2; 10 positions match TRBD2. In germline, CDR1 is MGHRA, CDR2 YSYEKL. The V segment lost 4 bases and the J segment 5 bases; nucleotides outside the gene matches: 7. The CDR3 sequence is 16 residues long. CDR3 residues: CASSREAGGWTGELFF. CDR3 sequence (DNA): TGCGCCAGCAGCCGGGAAGCGGGAGGGTGGACCGGGGAGCTGTTTTTT.

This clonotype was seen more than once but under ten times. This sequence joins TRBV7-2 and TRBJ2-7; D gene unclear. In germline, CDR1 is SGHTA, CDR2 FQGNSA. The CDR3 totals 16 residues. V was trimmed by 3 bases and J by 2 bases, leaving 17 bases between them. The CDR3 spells CASSFPYSPPPYEQYF. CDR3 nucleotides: TGTGCCAGCAGCTTCCCTTACAGCCCCCCTCCCTACGAGCAGTACTTC. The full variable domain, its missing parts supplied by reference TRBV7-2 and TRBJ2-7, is GAGVSQSPSNKVTEKGKDVELRCDPISGHTALYWYRQSLGQGLEFLIYFQGNSAPDKSGLPSDRFSAERTGGSVSTLTIQRTQQEDSAVYLCASSFPYSPPPYEQYFGPGTRLTVT.